This is a list of T cell receptor beta chains from one sample in a study of shared clonotypes between healthy human individuals. Profiled with immunoSEQ multiplex PCR; TCRdb holds only in-frame clones, not every one. The sample holds some 450,000 clones, approximately 77% seen once. The sequencing input was PBMCs. Receptors were obtained from a woman aged 40 to 50 in good health. Some clones in this sample may be carry-over from other donors' samples. The CDR3 runs from the conserved cysteine through the conserved F or W. The order of the fields is D gene, V gene, J gene, clone size, CDR3 protein, CDR3 DNA. D genes are given only for firm matches. Where a row states a size, it is once, few, many or the class of an expanded clone; other rows omit it.

D gene: .
V gene: TRBV5-1
J gene: TRBJ2-7
clone size: .
CDR3 protein: CASSLGRSTKDYEQYF
CDR3 DNA: TGCGCCAGCAGCTTGGGTAGGTCTACGAAGGACTACGAGCAGTACTTC

D gene: TRBD2
V gene: TRBV7-2
J gene: TRBJ2-7
clone size: .
CDR3 protein: CASSLGRESYEQYF
CDR3 DNA: TGTGCCAGCAGCTTAGGGCGGGAGTCGTACGAGCAGTACTTC

D gene: .
V gene: TRBV18
J gene: TRBJ2-2
clone size: .
CDR3 protein: CASSPRDSTTGELFF
CDR3 DNA: TGTGCCAGCTCACCGAGGGACTCGACCACCGGGGAGCTGTTTTTT

D gene: .
V gene: TRBV7-2
J gene: TRBJ2-3
clone size: .
CDR3 protein: CASSLAGATDTQYF
CDR3 DNA: TGTGCCAGCAGCTTAGCGGGAGCCACAGATACGCAGTATTTT

D gene: .
V gene: TRBV5-1
J gene: TRBJ2-7
clone size: .
CDR3 protein: CASSLADSGYEQYF
CDR3 DNA: TGCGCCAGCAGCCTGGCGGACAGCGGATACGAGCAGTACTTC

D gene: .
V gene: TRBV15
J gene: TRBJ1-2
clone size: many
CDR3 protein: CATSRDPWGGAVGYTF
CDR3 DNA: TGTGCCACCAGCAGGGACCCGTGGGGGGGCGCCGTTGGCTACACCTTC

D gene: .
V gene: TRBV27
J gene: TRBJ2-7
clone size: .
CDR3 protein: CASSRAGRGYEQYF
CDR3 DNA: TGTGCCAGCAGCCGCGCGGGCAGGGGTTACGAGCAGTACTTC

D gene: .
V gene: TRBV7-3
J gene: TRBJ2-1
clone size: .
CDR3 protein: CASSRGTATYNEQFF
CDR3 DNA: TGTGCCAGCAGCCGCGGGACCGCTACCTACAATGAGCAGTTCTTC

D gene: TRBD1
V gene: TRBV10-3
J gene: TRBJ1-5
clone size: .
CDR3 protein: CAISGGQEKHF
CDR3 DNA: TGTGCCATCAGTGGTGGACAGGAGAAGCATTTT

D gene: TRBD1
V gene: TRBV6-5
J gene: TRBJ1-1
clone size: many
CDR3 protein: CASRQGANTEAFF
CDR3 DNA: TGTGCCAGCAGACAGGGGGCGAACACTGAAGCTTTCTTT

D gene: TRBD1
V gene: TRBV9
J gene: TRBJ2-7
clone size: .
CDR3 protein: CASSPEGGRDEQYF
CDR3 DNA: TGTGCCAGCAGCCCCGAAGGGGGCAGGGACGAGCAGTACTTC

D gene: .
V gene: TRBV2
J gene: TRBJ2-1
clone size: .
CDR3 protein: CASTSWGTEQFF
CDR3 DNA: TGTGCCAGCACCTCCTGGGGCACTGAGCAGTTCTTC

D gene: TRBD1
V gene: TRBV2
J gene: TRBJ2-2
clone size: .
CDR3 protein: CASSGTGGGLTGELFF
CDR3 DNA: TGTGCCAGCTCCGGGACAGGGGGCGGGCTCACCGGGGAGCTGTTTTTT

D gene: TRBD2
V gene: TRBV9
J gene: TRBJ2-1
clone size: .
CDR3 protein: CASSVEGGRGNEQFF
CDR3 DNA: TGTGCCAGCAGCGTAGAAGGCGGGAGAGGTAATGAGCAGTTCTTC

D gene: .
V gene: TRBV7-9
J gene: TRBJ1-1
clone size: .
CDR3 protein: CASSVRPMDTEAFF
CDR3 DNA: TGTGCCAGCAGCGTTCGCCCGATGGACACTGAAGCTTTCTTT

D gene: TRBD1
V gene: TRBV15
J gene: TRBJ1-4
clone size: .
CDR3 protein: CATSRDRGEYEKLFF
CDR3 DNA: TGTGCCACCAGCAGAGACAGGGGGGAGTATGAAAAACTGTTTTTT

D gene: .
V gene: TRBV7-2
J gene: TRBJ2-3
clone size: .
CDR3 protein: CASSLTRAGDTQYF
CDR3 DNA: TGTGCCAGCAGCTTAACGCGGGCCGGGGATACGCAGTATTTT